This entry lists 13 T cell receptor beta chains sequenced from one sample in a study of tumour-infiltrating T cells in Burkitt lymphoma. Generated by immunoSEQ multiplex PCR, the TCRdb table keeps only in-frame clones and is missing some. The sample lists about 14,000 clones, about 33% occurring once. The sequenced material came from tumor tissue. These receptors originate from a human donor with diffuse large B-cell lymphoma.

This chain joins TRBV10-3 and TRBJ2-5; maybe TRBD2 (6 bases). Trimming shortened V by 2 bases and J by 3 bases, and 10 bases separated the two germline ends. CDR1 and CDR2 (germline): ENHRY, SYGVKD. The CDR3 runs to 14 residues. The CDR3 DNA sequence: TGTGCCATCAGTGAGAAGGTAGCGGAAGAGACCCAGTACTTC. As protein: CAISEKVAEETQYF.

The V gene is TRBV14, the J gene TRBJ1-1; unclear D gene. The CDR3 length is 13 residues. Germline V lookup: CDR1 SGHDN, CDR2 FVKESK. V was pared by 2 bases and J by 1 base, with 5 bases between. The CDR3 reads CASSQTENTEAFF. The CDR3 nucleotides read TGTGCCAGCAGCCAAACAGAGAACACTGAAGCTTTCTTT. Full variable domain (outside the CDR3, taken from reference TRBV14 and TRBJ1-1): EAGVTQFPSHSVIEKGQTVTLRCDPISGHDNLYWYRRVMGKEIKFLLHFVKESKQDESGMPNNRFLAERTGGTYSTLKVQPAELEDSGVYFCASSQTENTEAFFGQGTRLTVV.

This chain connects TRBV7-9 to TRBJ1-1; D gene unclear. The CDR3 is made up of 13 amino acids. The germline CDR1 and CDR2 sequences are SEHNR and FQNEAQ (reference sequence). V lost 3 bases and J lost 3, with 8 bases in between. The CDR3 DNA reads TGTGCCAGCAGCTTGACTGGGGACACTGAAGCTTTCTTT. It yields the protein CASSLTGDTEAFF.

The gene calls are TRBV4-1 and TRBJ2-7; 7 nucleotides agree with TRBD1. This CDR3 contains 16 residues. Germline-derived CDR1 and CDR2 are MGHRA and YSYEKL. V shed 0 bases, J shed 4 bases, and the junction held 9 bases outside the gene matches. Here the CDR3 reads CASSQDLAGTAYEQYF. Written as DNA, the CDR3 is TGCGCCAGCAGCCAAGATCTGGCCGGGACAGCTTACGAGCAGTACTTC.

V is TRBV7-2 and J is TRBJ2-7, with D possibly called TRBD1 or TRBD2 (5 bases each). V lost 5 bases, J lost 3 bases, and 14 bases lay in between. From germline, CDR1 is SGHTA and CDR2 FQGNSA. The CDR3 extends over 14 amino acids. CDR3 DNA: TGTGCCAGCAGCCCCGGGACGGAAATCTACGAGCAGTACTTC. It translates to CASSPGTEIYEQYF.

Judged by abundance, this clone is medium-sized. The genes are TRBV11-2 and TRBJ2-7; TRBD2 matches 12 bases. The CDR3 spans 16 residues. V lost 5 bases to trimming and J lost 3 bases; unmatched junction nucleotides: 8. Per germline, CDR1 SGHAT and CDR2 FQNNGV. The CDR3 loop is CASSPSGLAGLYEQYF. CDR3 bases: TGTGCCAGCAGCCCTAGTGGACTAGCGGGACTCTACGAGCAGTACTTC.

This chain uses TRBV5-4 with TRBJ2-1, with 9 bases aligning to TRBD1. The V gene's germline CDR1 is SGHNT and CDR2 YYREEE (reference sequence). With 4 bases clipped from V and 7 bases from J, the junction kept 6 bases outside the gene matches. This CDR3 is built from 14 residues. Here the CDR3 reads CASSGGTGRNEQFF. The CDR3 DNA sequence: TGTGCCAGCAGCGGAGGGACAGGGCGGAATGAGCAGTTCTTC.

The CDR3: CASSYEGQGGQPQHF. The CDR3 nucleotides read TGTGCCAGCAGTTACGAGGGACAGGGTGGTCAGCCCCAGCATTTT. The rearrangement joins TRBV6-6 to TRBJ1-5, with 9 bases aligning to TRBD1. The CDR3 has 15 residues. V lost 2 bases, J lost 6 bases, and 5 bases stayed unmatched. Germline CDR1 and CDR2: MNHNY and SVGAGI (reference sequence).

In nucleotides, the CDR3 is TGCGCCAGCAGCTTGGAGGGGACTAGCGGGAACACCGGGGAGCTGTTTTTT. It specifies CASSLEGTSGNTGELFF. This chain joins TRBV5-1 and TRBJ2-2; 11 positions match TRBD2. Per germline, CDR1 SGHRS and CDR2 YFSETQ. The CDR3 loop spans 17 amino acids. V shed 0 bases, J shed 1 base, and the junction held 2 bases outside the gene matches.

This clone came up a few times. The chain carries TRBV4-2 and TRBJ2-2, with TRBD2 matching 7 bases. V was pared by 4 bases and J by 4 bases, with 12 bases of the junction left unmatched. The length of the CDR3 is 17 residues. From germline, CDR1 is LGHNA and CDR2 YNFKEQ. CDR3 sequence: CASSPRLAQTSTGELFF. In nucleotides, the CDR3 is TGTGCCAGCAGCCCCAGACTAGCTCAAACTAGCACCGGGGAGCTGTTTTTT.

The rearrangement joins TRBV18 to TRBJ2-1; D call uncertain. Trimming left V 6 bases short and J 0 bases short, with 12 bases between. Looked up from germline, CDR1 is KGHSH and CDR2 is LQKENI. The CDR3 consists of 15 residues. The CDR3, as DNA: TGTGCCAGCTCTTCGACTTATAGCTCCTACAATGAGCAGTTCTTC. It yields the protein CASSSTYSSYNEQFF.

This chain joins TRBV6-1 and TRBJ1-5, with D uncertain. The CDR3 runs 14 residues. The V gene's germline CDR1 is MNHNS and CDR2 SASEGT. Trimming removed 8 bases from V and 0 bases from J, with 11 bases in between. The CDR3 here is CASGGSVSNQPQHF. The CDR3 bases are TGTGCCAGCGGTGGCAGCGTTAGCAATCAGCCCCAGCATTTT.

This chain uses TRBV4-1 with TRBJ2-1, with 15 positions matching TRBD2. This CDR3 is built from 19 residues. V shed 4 bases, J shed 5 bases, and the junction held 12 bases outside the gene matches. Germline CDR1 is MGHRA and CDR2 is YSYEKL. The CDR3: CASSPRGLAGGTGHNEQFF. The DNA of the CDR3 is TGCGCCAGCAGCCCACGGGGACTAGCGGGAGGAACGGGCCACAATGAGCAGTTCTTC.